This TCR beta chain came from a study of blood T cell repertoires in COVID-19. As for the study in general: PBMCs, B-cell-depleted T cells, or T cells provided the cDNA or gDNA that made up the material.

V gave up 5 bases and J gave up 12 bases, with 13 bases separating them. The CDR3 has 12 residues. Original processing methods: Nucleated cell number was recorded as an estimate derived from reference gene primer amplification. Assay used: immunoSEQ multiplex PCR; TCRdb lists only in-frame clones, some missing. V, J and clone size are those of that table, while D and trimming were read from the DNA. The table has 130,000 or so clones, roughly 82% seen once; the top ten hold over 10%. The sequencing input was peripheral blood. This rearrangement joins TRBV12-3 or TRBV12-4 to TRBJ1-4, with D possibly TRBD1 on 5 matching bases. The origin of this receptor is a human donor in a cohort sampled during active COVID-19. CDR3 in amino acids: CASSLQGNELFF. CDR3 in DNA: TGTGCCAGCAGTCTGCAGGGTAATGAACTGTTTTTT.